This T cell receptor beta chain was obtained from a study of CD8 T cells in ankylosing spondylitis. General study findings and limits: Disease-linked clones were reportedly significantly enriched in matched ankylosing spondylitis synovial fluid. A TCR beta motif made of eight highly homologous variants seemed typical of ankylosing spondylitis blood. Clones linked to the disease showed a CD8+ phenotype. They occurred at relatively low frequencies in peripheral blood.

The CDR3 length is 12 residues. The V end lost 2 bases, the J end lost 4 bases, and 5 bases lay between the germline ends. CDR1 and CDR2 from the germline V gene are SGHAT and FQNNGV. The sample holds many counts of this clonotype. Its target is unknown. Via MiXCR, TCRdb re-called the 5' RACE reads, giving one row per CDR3 protein. The sample holds some 29,000 distinct CDR3 sequences, about 6.8% seen once. The chain has TRBV11-2 and TRBJ1-1; D uncertain. The origin of this receptor is a male donor with ankylosing spondylitis or in good health (not recorded which). The specimen was blood, either unsorted or a sorted T cell fraction (not recorded which). CDR3 loop: CASSLSTTEAFF. The CDR3 coding sequence is TGTGCCAGCAGCTTATCAACCACTGAAGCTTTCTTT.